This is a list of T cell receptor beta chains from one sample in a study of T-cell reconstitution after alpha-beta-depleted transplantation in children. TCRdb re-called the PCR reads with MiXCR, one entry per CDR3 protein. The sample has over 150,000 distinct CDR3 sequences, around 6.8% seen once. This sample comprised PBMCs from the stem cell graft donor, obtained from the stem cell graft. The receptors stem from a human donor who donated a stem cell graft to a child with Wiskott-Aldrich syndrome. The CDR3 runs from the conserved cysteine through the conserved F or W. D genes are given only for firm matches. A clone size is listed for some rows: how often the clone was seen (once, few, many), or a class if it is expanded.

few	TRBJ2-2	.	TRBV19	CASSHPRAKSTDTGELFF	TGTGCCAGTAGTCACCCCCGGGCCAAGTCGACAGACACCGGGGAGCTGTTTTTT
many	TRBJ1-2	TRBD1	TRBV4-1	CASSQDWAGTGVVYGYTF	TGCGCCAGCAGCCAAGATTGGGCCGGGACAGGGGTGGTCTATGGCTACACCTTC
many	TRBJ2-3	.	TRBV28	CASSPLSRSDTQYF	TGTGCCAGCAGTCCCCTTAGTCGGTCCGATACGCAGTATTTT
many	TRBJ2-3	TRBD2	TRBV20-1	CSAGPGLASTDTQYF	TGCAGTGCTGGACCAGGACTAGCTAGCACAGATACGCAGTATTTT
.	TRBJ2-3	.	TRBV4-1	CASSQDFQTSSSDTQYF	TGCGCCAGCAGCCAAGATTTTCAAACTAGTTCATCCGATACGCAGTATTTT
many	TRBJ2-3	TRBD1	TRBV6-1	CASSPPGQSEGTQYF	TGTGCCAGCAGTCCCCCGGGACAGTCCGAAGGTACGCAGTATTTT
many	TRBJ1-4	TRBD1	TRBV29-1	CSVAPQGAWANEKLFF	TGCAGCGTTGCCCCGCAGGGGGCCTGGGCTAATGAAAAACTGTTTTTT
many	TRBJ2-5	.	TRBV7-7	CASSFGGNPFQETQYF	TGTGCCAGCAGCTTTGGCGGGAACCCTTTTCAAGAGACCCAGTACTTC
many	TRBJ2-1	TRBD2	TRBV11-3	CASSLPREGLEDNEQFF	TGTGCCAGCAGCTTGCCCAGGGAGGGGTTGGAGGACAATGAGCAGTTCTTC
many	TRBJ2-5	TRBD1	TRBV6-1	CASSNLDRGRNF	TGTGCCAGCAGTAACTTGGACAGGGGGCGGAACTTC
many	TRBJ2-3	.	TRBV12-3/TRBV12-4	CASRGDRARGDDTQYF	TGTGCCAGCAGAGGGGACCGGGCGAGGGGAGACGATACGCAGTATTTT
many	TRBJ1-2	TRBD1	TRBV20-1	CSASRQGAGYGYTF	TGCAGTGCTAGTAGGCAGGGGGCGGGCTATGGCTACACCTTC
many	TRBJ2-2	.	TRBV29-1	CSVEDGRFSTGELFF	TGCAGCGTTGAAGATGGCAGGTTCAGCACCGGGGAGCTGTTTTTT
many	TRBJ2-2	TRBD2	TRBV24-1	CATSVTSGTGELFF	TGTGCCACCAGTGTGACTAGCGGGACCGGGGAGCTGTTTTTT
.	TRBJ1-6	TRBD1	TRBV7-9	CASRYGTENSPLHF	TGTGCCAGCAGATACGGGACAGAGAATTCACCCCTCCACTTT
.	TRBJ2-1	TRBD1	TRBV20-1	CSASFRYRGDNEQFF	TGCAGTGCTAGTTTTCGATACAGGGGGGACAATGAGCAGTTCTTC
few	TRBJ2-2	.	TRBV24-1	CATSEAGSTGELFF	TGTGCCACCAGTGAAGCAGGGTCCACCGGGGAGCTGTTTTTT
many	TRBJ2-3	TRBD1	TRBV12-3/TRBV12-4	CASSIRTGADTQYF	TGTGCCAGCAGTATACGGACAGGGGCAGATACGCAGTATTTT
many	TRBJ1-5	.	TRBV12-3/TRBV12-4	CASSFISNQPQHF	TGTGCCAGCAGTTTTATCAGCAATCAGCCCCAGCATTTT
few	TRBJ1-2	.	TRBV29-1	CSASGLDGYTF	TGCAGCGCCTCAGGCCTAGATGGCTACACCTTC
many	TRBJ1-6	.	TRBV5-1	CASSLEGAATTIHF	TGCGCCAGCAGCTTGGAAGGGGCGGCCACAACCATCCACTTT
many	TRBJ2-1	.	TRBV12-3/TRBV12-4	CASSFRRYEQFF	TGTGCCAGCAGTTTTCGGCGGTATGAGCAGTTCTTC
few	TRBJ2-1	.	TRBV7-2	CASVARNEQFF	TGTGCCAGCGTGGCGAGGAATGAGCAGTTCTTC
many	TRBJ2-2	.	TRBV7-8	CASSLAQGTNTGELFF	TGTGCCAGCAGCTTAGCGCAGGGCACGAACACCGGGGAGCTGTTTTTT
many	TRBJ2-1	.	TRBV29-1	CSVDLGNEQFF	TGCAGCGTTGATTTAGGTAATGAGCAGTTCTTC
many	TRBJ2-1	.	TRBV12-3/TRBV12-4	CASSLGRGGSYNEQFF	TGTGCCAGCAGTTTAGGCAGGGGGGGATCCTACAATGAGCAGTTCTTC
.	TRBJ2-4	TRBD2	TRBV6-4	CASSQSVWREGLLAKNIQYF	TGTGCCAGCAGTCAGTCCGTTTGGCGGGAGGGCCTCCTAGCCAAAAACATTCAGTACTTC
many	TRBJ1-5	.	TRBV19	CASSIDRSGNQPQHF	TGTGCCAGTAGTATCGACAGATCTGGCAATCAGCCCCAGCATTTT
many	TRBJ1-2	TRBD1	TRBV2	CASRTSEGAFGYTF	TGTGCCAGCAGAACTAGTGAGGGGGCTTTTGGCTACACCTTC
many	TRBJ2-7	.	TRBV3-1	CASSQVPETYEQYF	TGTGCCAGCAGCCAAGTTCCGGAGACCTACGAGCAGTACTTC
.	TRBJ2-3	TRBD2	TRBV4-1	CASTLADTTDTQYF	TGCGCCAGTACGCTAGCGGACACCACAGATACGCAGTATTTT
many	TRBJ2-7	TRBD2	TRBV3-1	CASSQVLAGTYEQYF	TGTGCCAGCAGCCAAGTCCTAGCGGGAACCTACGAGCAGTACTTC
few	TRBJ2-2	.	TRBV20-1	CSASPRRGSGELFF	TGCAGTGCTAGTCCGAGAAGGGGCTCCGGGGAGCTGTTTTTT
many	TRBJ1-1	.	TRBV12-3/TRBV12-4	CASSLRMGTEAFF	TGTGCCAGCAGTTTGAGGATGGGGACTGAAGCTTTCTTT
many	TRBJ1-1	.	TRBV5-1	CASSLEGDGTEAFF	TGCGCCAGCAGCTTGGAAGGGGACGGCACTGAAGCTTTCTTT
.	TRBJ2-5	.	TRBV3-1	CASSHSAQETQYF	TGTGCCAGCAGCCATTCAGCTCAAGAGACCCAGTACTTC
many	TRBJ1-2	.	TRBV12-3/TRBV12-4	CASQKQGSYGYTF	TGTGCCAGCCAGAAACAGGGCTCCTATGGCTACACCTTC
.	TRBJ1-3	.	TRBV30	CAWGDGSSGNTIYF	TGTGCCTGGGGGGACGGCTCCTCTGGAAACACCATATATTTT
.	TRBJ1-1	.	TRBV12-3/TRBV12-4	CTFCLELHTEAFF	TGTACCTTCTGTTTAGAGTTACACACTGAAGCTTTCTTT
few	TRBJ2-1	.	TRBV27	CASSPSGGPQFF	TGTGCCAGCAGCCCATCCGGGGGCCCTCAGTTCTTC
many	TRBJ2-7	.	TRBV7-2	CASSLASLHPSYEQYF	TGTGCCAGCAGCTTAGCGTCACTTCACCCCTCCTACGAGCAGTACTTC
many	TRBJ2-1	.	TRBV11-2	CASSPLGVRSNEQFF	TGTGCCAGCAGCCCCCTCGGGGTAAGATCGAATGAGCAGTTCTTC
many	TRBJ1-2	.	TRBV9	CASSVGGRARGHGYTF	TGTGCCAGCAGCGTAGGTGGAAGGGCCAGGGGTCACGGCTACACCTTC
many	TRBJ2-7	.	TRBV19	CASSITAGTPASYEQYF	TGTGCCAGTAGTATTACGGCCGGGACACCGGCGAGCTACGAGCAGTACTTC
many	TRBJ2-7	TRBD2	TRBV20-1	CGGLADSYEQYF	TGCGGAGGACTAGCGGATTCCTACGAGCAGTACTTC
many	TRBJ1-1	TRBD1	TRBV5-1	CASSLDGTGSAEAFF	TGCGCCAGCAGCTTGGATGGGACAGGATCGGCTGAAGCTTTCTTT
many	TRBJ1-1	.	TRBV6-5	CASTKAGAEAFF	TGTGCCAGCACCAAAGCTGGGGCTGAAGCTTTCTTT
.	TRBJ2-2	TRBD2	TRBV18	CASSQGLADNTGELFF	TGTGCCAGCTCCCAGGGACTAGCGGATAACACCGGGGAGCTGTTTTTT
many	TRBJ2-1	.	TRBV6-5	CASRYSRGIWDNEQFF	TGTGCCAGCAGATATTCACGGGGGATCTGGGACAATGAGCAGTTCTTC